Listed below are T cell receptor beta chains from one sample, sequenced in a study of molecular identifiers for immune sequencing clone quantification. TCRdb ran MiXCR on the PCR reads and lists one entry per CDR3 protein. This sample has around 460,000 distinct CDR3 sequences; roughly 25% occur once, and the top ten carry around 0.79%. Material for sequencing was naive CD8+ T cells from blood, with Jurkat cell RNA spiked in. The receptors come from a human donor in good health. Some libraries in this study had Jurkat cell RNA spiked in. Each CDR3 is given with its conserved first and last residue. D genes are given only for firm matches. For some rows the clone size is stated as once, few or many, or as a class when expanded; others skip it.

v_gene	j_gene	abundance	d_gene	CDR3nt	CDR3aa
TRBV4-1	TRBJ2-7	few	.	TGCGCCAGCAGCCAAGACCGGGGTTCCGGGTACGAGCAGTACTTC	CASSQDRGSGYEQYF
TRBV12-3/TRBV12-4	TRBJ2-3	few	.	TGTGCCAGCAGTCCAGACCGAGATACGCAGTATTTT	CASSPDRDTQYF
TRBV29-1	TRBJ2-7	few	TRBD1	TGCAGCGTTGAGGGGGGGACAGGGAAGCGCAACGAGCAGTACTTC	CSVEGGTGKRNEQYF
TRBV11-2	TRBJ1-1	few	TRBD1	TGTGCCAGCGGCCGGGACAGGGATGTTGAAGCTTTCTTT	CASGRDRDVEAFF
TRBV12-3/TRBV12-4	TRBJ2-3	.	TRBD2	TGTGCCAGCAGTTTCGCCCTAGCGGGGCCGAGTGATACGCAGTATTTT	CASSFALAGPSDTQYF
TRBV20-1	TRBJ2-1	.	.	TGCAGTGCTAGAAATATGGAGCGAATAAACTACAATGAGCAGTTCTTC	CSARNMERINYNEQFF
TRBV12-3/TRBV12-4	TRBJ2-5	.	.	TGTGCCAGCAGACTACTAGGAGAAGAGACCCAGTACTTC	CASRLLGEETQYF
TRBV15	TRBJ2-7	.	.	TGTGCCACCAGCAGAGATCTTAAGGCTACCGCCAACGAGCAGTACTTC	CATSRDLKATANEQYF
TRBV7-9	TRBJ1-1	.	.	TGTGCCTCTGAAGGGGAGTTAGGCACTGAAGGTTTCTTT	CASEGELGTEGFF
TRBV6-2/TRBV6-3	TRBJ2-7	few	.	TGTGCCAGCAGATCCTCGCGGGTCGGCTCCTACGAGCAGTACTTC	CASRSSRVGSYEQYF
TRBV11-2	TRBJ2-5	.	TRBD2	TGTGCCGGCAGAACATGGGGCGGGGGGGCCCCCCACCAAGAGACCCAGTACTTC	CAGRTWGGGAPHQETQYF
TRBV6-5	TRBJ2-3	many	.	TGTGCCAGCAGGCAGGGGTACACAGATACGCAGTATTTT	CASRQGYTDTQYF
TRBV20-1	TRBJ2-7	.	.	TGCAGTGCTAGAAACAGGCTCACCTACGAGCAGTACTTC	CSARNRLTYEQYF
TRBV12-3/TRBV12-4	TRBJ1-1	many	.	TGTGCCAGCAGTTTTTCCCCCAGGTACATGAACACTGAAGCTTTCTTT	CASSFSPRYMNTEAFF
TRBV4-2	TRBJ2-7	few	.	TGTGCCAGCAGCCCCGAGACAGATCTCGCCTCCTACGAGCAGTACTTC	CASSPETDLASYEQYF
TRBV5-6	TRBJ1-2	.	.	TGTGCCAGCAGCTTGGCCGCGGGCACCCATGGCTACACCTTC	CASSLAAGTHGYTF
TRBV6-5	TRBJ2-7	.	TRBD1	TGTGCCAGCAGTTACTCTCTCGGACAGGGCAATGAGCAGTACTTC	CASSYSLGQGNEQYF
TRBV2	TRBJ1-1	few	.	TGTGCCAGCAGTGAATTTCCCGGGAACACTGAAGCTTTCTTT	CASSEFPGNTEAFF
TRBV7-9	TRBJ2-7	.	.	TGTGCCAGCAGTCGTTCGGATCCTCTCACCTACGAGCAGTACTTC	CASSRSDPLTYEQYF
TRBV9	TRBJ1-1	few	.	TGTGCCAGCAGCGTATCCTCAATGAACACTGAAGCTTTCTTT	CASSVSSMNTEAFF
TRBV12-3/TRBV12-4	TRBJ2-2	.	.	TGTGCCAGCTGTTACGTGAACGCCGGGGAGCTGTTTTTT	CASCYVNAGELFF
TRBV9	TRBJ2-3	many	.	TGTGCCAGCAGTCGAGAAGCGGGTTTCTGGGATAGCACAGATACGCAGTATTTT	CASSREAGFWDSTDTQYF
TRBV28	TRBJ2-1	many	.	TGTGCCATCCCTGCCTACCCGGACTCCTACAATGAGCAGTTCTTC	CAIPAYPDSYNEQFF
TRBV9	TRBJ1-2	few	.	TGTGCCAGCAGCGCATTCCCTTCCTCCGGACAGATGAGGTATGGCTACACCTTC	CASSAFPSSGQMRYGYTF
TRBV27	TRBJ2-3	.	TRBD2	TGTGCCAGCAAAGGGTATAGCGGGCCAACCACATGGGGGGATACGCAGTATTTT	CASKGYSGPTTWGDTQYF
TRBV5-6	TRBJ2-4	few	TRBD1	TGTGCCAGCAGCCCCCAGGGGGCAAGGCCACTAGCCAAAAACATTCAGTACTTC	CASSPQGARPLAKNIQYF
TRBV9	TRBJ2-2	.	TRBD1	TGTGCCAGCAGCTTCTCGTCGGACAGGGACACCGGGGAGCTGTTTTTT	CASSFSSDRDTGELFF
TRBV12-3/TRBV12-4	TRBJ2-3	few	TRBD2	TGTGCCAGCGGGCCGAAGCCAGGACTAGCGGGAGGAACCCAGGGCCCAGATACGCAGTATTTT	CASGPKPGLAGGTQGPDTQYF
TRBV28	TRBJ1-5	few	.	TGTGCCAGCAGGTGGTATGGACAGCACAATCAGCCCCAGCATTTT	CASRWYGQHNQPQHF
TRBV7-8	TRBJ2-7	many	.	TGTGCCAGCAGCCCCCGGGGTGAGCAGTACTTC	CASSPRGEQYF
TRBV2	TRBJ2-7	.	.	TGTGCCAGCAGTGAATTCCCTGGCGTCTACGAGCAGTACTTC	CASSEFPGVYEQYF